The next 12 T cell receptor beta chains were all read from a single sample in a study of molecular identifiers for immune sequencing clone quantification. TCRdb recomputed calls from the PCR reads with MiXCR, one row per CDR3 protein. The sample shows about 65,000 distinct CDR3 sequences, around 17% of them seen only once. Sequencing input: naive CD8+ T cells from blood, with Jurkat cell RNA spiked in. Subset in this sample: FACS-sorted CD8+CD4-CCR7+CD45RA+ naive T cells. These receptor sequences come from a human donor in good health. Some libraries in this study had Jurkat cell RNA spiked in.

This clonotype was recorded many times. The chain employs TRBV6-6 and TRBJ2-7; 7 nucleotides match TRBD1. This CDR3 is 14 amino acids long. Germline assignment: CDR1 MNHNY and CDR2 SVGAGI (reference sequence). The V gene end was trimmed by 0 bases and the J gene end by 4 bases; junction bases not matched to a gene: 3. The CDR3 nucleotides are TGTGCCAGCAGTTACTCTGGGACAGCTTACGAGCAGTACTTC. It specifies CASSYSGTAYEQYF.

This clonotype is a singleton in its sample. This is likely a read error, given that the CDR3 carries no conserved phenylalanine or tryptophan at its end. The gene calls are TRBV3-1 and TRBJ2-2; D may be TRBD2 (6 bases). There are 16 residues in the CDR3. V lost 1 base to trimming and J lost 4 bases, with 13 bases between them. The germline V gene encodes CDR1 LGHDT and CDR2 YNNKEL (reference sequence). As DNA, the CDR3 is TGTGCCAGCAGCCAAGTACGGCGGGGCTGCACCGGGGAGCTGTTTTCT. Its translation: CASSQVRRGCTGELFS.

This clonotype came up many times. The V and J genes are TRBV27 and TRBJ2-7; possible D gene TRBD2, 6 bases. The CDR3 runs 12 residues. Germline values: CDR1 MNHEY, CDR2 SMNVEV (reference sequence). Trimming took off 6 bases at V and 10 bases at J, with 16 bases between the two ends. The CDR3 sequence: CASSLGGTKQYF. In DNA, the CDR3 is TGTGCCAGCAGCCTCGGGGGTACGAAACAGTACTTC.

This clonotype was seen many times. The chain has TRBV9 and TRBJ2-7; D is perhaps TRBD2 (6 bases). This CDR3 comprises 15 residues. Germline V gives CDR1 SGDLS, CDR2 YYNGEE. V was pared by 0 bases and J by 1 base, with 11 bases between. CDR3 sequence reads: CASSVEEGGSYEQYF. The CDR3 DNA follows: TGTGCCAGCAGCGTAGAGGAGGGAGGTTCCTACGAGCAGTACTTC.

This clonotype was detected ten times or more. V usage is TRBV6-5 and J usage is TRBJ1-1; D remains unclear. The CDR3 is 12 residues long. The germline V gene encodes CDR1 MNHEY and CDR2 SVGAGI. Trimming shortened V by 8 bases and J by 11 bases, and 18 bases separated the two germline ends. The CDR3 bases are TGTGCCAGCGGGGATCTACGAGTTCGGGCTTTCTTT. Protein: CASGDLRVRAFF.

About this clonotype itself: A much larger clone lies a single base off, so this may be a read error. This chain connects TRBV4-1 to TRBJ2-1; 11 positions match TRBD2. The CDR3 totals 15 residues. Germline CDR1 is MGHRA and CDR2 is YSYEKL. The J segment lost 7 bases and the V segment lost 4 bases, leaving 6 bases of the junction unmatched. The CDR3 protein is CASSPLSGRVNEQFF. In DNA form, the CDR3 reads TGCGCCAGCAGCCCCCTTAGCGGGAGGGTAAATGAGCAGTTCTTC.

In this sample, this clonotype turned up many times. J is TRBJ2-1 and V is TRBV29-1; 10 bases are a match to TRBD1. The V and J ends lost 5 bases and 9 bases, in that order; junction bases with no gene match: 7. Germline V gene sequence: CDR1 SQVTM, CDR2 ANQGSEA. This CDR3 spans 13 amino acids. CDR3 nucleotide sequence: TGCAGCGTTTTTGACAGGGGGCTAGGTGAGCAGTTCTTC. It yields the protein CSVFDRGLGEQFF.

Here the CDR3 reads CASRDSDYGYTF. The DNA for the CDR3 is TGTGCCAGCAGGGACAGTGATTATGGCTACACCTTC. This sequence joins TRBV28 and TRBJ1-2; TRBD1 is a possible D gene (6 bases). This CDR3 contains 12 residues. The germline gives CDR1 MDHEN, CDR2 SYDVKM. Trimming left V 6 bases short and J 5 bases short, with 10 bases between.

This clonotype has just one count. This may arise from a read error, as a much more abundant clone is one base away. The chain is built from TRBV2 and TRBJ1-5; D is undetermined. The CDR3 runs 16 residues. Germline CDR1 is SNHLY and CDR2 is FYNNEI. The CDR3 sequence: CASSTTHPNNNQTQHF. The DNA of the CDR3 is TGTGCCAGCAGTACTACCCATCCGAATAACAATCAGACCCAGCATTTT.

This clonotype came up many times. The genes are TRBV7-9 and TRBJ1-4; D perhaps matches TRBD1 (6 bases). The CDR3 consists of 15 residues. The V end lost 5 bases, the J end lost 8 bases, and 18 bases lay between the germline ends. Germline assignment: CDR1 SEHNR and CDR2 FQNEAQ (reference sequence). CDR3 residues: CASSPPGGLKEKLFF. CDR3 sequence (DNA): TGTGCCAGCAGCCCCCCTGGGGGCCTGAAGGAAAAACTGTTTTTT.

The rearrangement links TRBV19 to TRBJ2-6, with D possibly being TRBD1 or TRBD2 (5 bases each). V shed 8 bases and J shed 0 bases, with 20 bases lying between them. Germline CDR1 LNHDA, CDR2 SQIVND (reference sequence). This CDR3 is 18 amino acids long. CDR3: CASGSLGRQSSGANVLTF. The CDR3 coding sequence is TGTGCCAGTGGGAGCCTGGGACGGCAGAGCTCTGGGGCCAACGTCCTGACTTTC.

This clonotype has a handful of counts. This rearrangement joins TRBV4-1 to TRBJ2-5; 13 nucleotides agree with TRBD2. CDR1 and CDR2 (germline): MGHRA, YSYEKL. Germline trimming cut 4 bases from V and 5 bases from J; bases unmatched to any gene: 7. This CDR3 has 16 amino acids. The CDR3 protein is CASSPHRTSGSETQYF. CDR3 bases: TGCGCCAGCAGCCCCCATCGGACTAGCGGGAGTGAGACCCAGTACTTC.